Sequencing of this T cell receptor (beta chain) was carried out in a study of siplizumab effects on memory and regulatory T cells. Study results and limitations: Naive T cells seemed more diverse than memory cells; they also seemed major alloresponse contributors.

Here immunoSEQ multiplex PCR was the method, and the copy in TCRdb shows in-frame clones only, minus some. The top ten hold roughly 1% of the sample, which has roughly 100,000 clones, about 94% seen once. V shed 8 bases and J shed 2 bases, with 7 bases lying between them. The CDR3 is made up of 12 amino acids. Germline-derived CDR1 and CDR2 are WNHNN and SYGVQD (reference sequence). Regarding this clone: Antigen unknown.

Sequenced material: CD4+ T cells sorted from blood. The chain links TRBV10-1 to TRBJ2-1; D ambiguous. This clonotype was sampled from a human donor in good health. The CDR3: CASGNAYNEQFF. Written as DNA, the CDR3 is TGCGCCAGCGGTAATGCCTACAATGAGCAGTTCTTC.